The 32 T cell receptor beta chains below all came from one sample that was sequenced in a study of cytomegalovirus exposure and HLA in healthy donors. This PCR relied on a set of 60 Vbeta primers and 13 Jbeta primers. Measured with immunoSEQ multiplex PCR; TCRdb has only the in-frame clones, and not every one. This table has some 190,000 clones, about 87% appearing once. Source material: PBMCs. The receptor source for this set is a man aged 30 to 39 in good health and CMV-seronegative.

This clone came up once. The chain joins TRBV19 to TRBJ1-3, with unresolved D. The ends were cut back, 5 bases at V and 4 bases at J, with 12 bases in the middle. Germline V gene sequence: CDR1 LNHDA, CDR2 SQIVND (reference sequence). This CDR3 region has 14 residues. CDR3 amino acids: CASSPRAQGNTIYF. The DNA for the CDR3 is TGTGCCAGTAGTCCGAGGGCCCAAGGAAACACCATATATTTT.

The CDR3 nucleotides read TGTGCCAGTGCGATTTGGAATGAGCAGTTCTTC. This gives the protein CASAIWNEQFF. The rearrangement uses TRBV19 and TRBJ2-1; the D is unclear. Trimming left V 8 bases short and J 7 bases short, with 9 bases between. Germline assignment: CDR1 LNHDA and CDR2 SQIVND (reference sequence). This CDR3 is built from 11 residues.

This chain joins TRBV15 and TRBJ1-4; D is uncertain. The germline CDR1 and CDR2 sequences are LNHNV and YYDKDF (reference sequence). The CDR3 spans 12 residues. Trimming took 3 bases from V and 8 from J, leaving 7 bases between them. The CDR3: CATSSVREKLFF. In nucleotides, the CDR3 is TGTGCCACCAGCAGCGTACGGGAAAAACTGTTTTTT.

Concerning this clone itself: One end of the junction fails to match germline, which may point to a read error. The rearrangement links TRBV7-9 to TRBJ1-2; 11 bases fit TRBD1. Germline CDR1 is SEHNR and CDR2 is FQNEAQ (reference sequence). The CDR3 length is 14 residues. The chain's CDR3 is CSSSLTGTGGGYTF. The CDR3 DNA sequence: TGTTCCAGCAGCTTAACGGGGACAGGGGGTGGCTACACCTTC.

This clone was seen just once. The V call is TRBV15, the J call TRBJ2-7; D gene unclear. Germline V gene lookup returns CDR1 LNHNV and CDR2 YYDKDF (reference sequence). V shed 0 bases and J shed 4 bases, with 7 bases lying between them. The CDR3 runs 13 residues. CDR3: CATSRDFVYEQYF. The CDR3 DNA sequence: TGTGCCACCAGCAGAGATTTCGTATACGAGCAGTACTTC.

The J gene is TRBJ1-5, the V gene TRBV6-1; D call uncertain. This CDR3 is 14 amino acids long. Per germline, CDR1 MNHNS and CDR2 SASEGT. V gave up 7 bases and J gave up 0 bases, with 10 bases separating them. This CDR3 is CASIQSHSNQPQHF. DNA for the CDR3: TGTGCCAGCATTCAGTCTCATAGCAATCAGCCCCAGCATTTT.

The CDR3 coding sequence is TGTGCCAGCAGCCCCGTGGGAGGGGGGGGTGATCAGCCCCAGCATTTT. It translates to CASSPVGGGGDQPQHF. V usage is TRBV7-9 and J usage is TRBJ1-5; possible D gene TRBD1, 6 bases. V lost 5 bases to trimming and J lost 5 bases, with 19 bases between them. The CDR3 length is 16 residues. Germline lookup yields CDR1 SEHNR and CDR2 FQNEAQ (reference sequence).

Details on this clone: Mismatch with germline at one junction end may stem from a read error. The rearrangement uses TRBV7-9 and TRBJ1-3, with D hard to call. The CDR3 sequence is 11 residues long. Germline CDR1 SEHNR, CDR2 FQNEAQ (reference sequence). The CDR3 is CSSSLQDTIYF. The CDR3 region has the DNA TGTTCCAGCAGTCTCCAGGACACCATATATTTT.

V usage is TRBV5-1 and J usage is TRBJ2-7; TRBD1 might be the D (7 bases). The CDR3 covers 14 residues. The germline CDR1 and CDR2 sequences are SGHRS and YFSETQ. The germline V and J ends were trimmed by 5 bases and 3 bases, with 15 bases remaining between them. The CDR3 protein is CASSVFQGGYEQYF. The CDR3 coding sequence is TGCGCCAGCAGTGTTTTCCAGGGGGGCTACGAGCAGTACTTC.

This CDR3 reads CASDRGFTYEQYF. CDR3 DNA: TGTGCCAGCGACAGGGGTTTTACGTACGAGCAGTACTTC. The V call is TRBV2, the J call TRBJ2-7; 8 bases map to TRBD1. CDR1 SNHLY and CDR2 FYNNEI come from the germline V gene. The V and J ends lost 8 bases and 4 bases, in that order; junction bases with no gene match: 7. CDR3 length: 13 amino acids. The full variable domain, its missing parts supplied by reference TRBV2 and TRBJ2-7, is EPEVTQTPSHQVTQMGQEVILRCVPISNHLYFYWYRQILGQKVEFLVSFYNNEISEKSEIFDDQFSVERPDGSNFTLKIRSTKLEDSAMYFCASDRGFTYEQYFGPGTRLTVT.

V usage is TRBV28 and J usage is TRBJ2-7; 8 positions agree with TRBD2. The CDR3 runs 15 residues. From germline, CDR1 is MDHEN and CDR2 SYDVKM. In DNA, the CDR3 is TGTGCTATCCACGGTGGGAGCGGGGGCTCCTACGAGCAGTACTTC. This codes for CAIHGGSGGSYEQYF.

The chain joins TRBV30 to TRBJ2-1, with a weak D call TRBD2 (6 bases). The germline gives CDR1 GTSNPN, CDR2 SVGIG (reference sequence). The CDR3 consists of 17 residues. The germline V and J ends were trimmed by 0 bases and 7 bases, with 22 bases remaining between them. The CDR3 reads CAWSVPQIDGLINEQFF. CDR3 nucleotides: TGTGCCTGGAGTGTACCGCAGATCGACGGACTAATTAATGAGCAGTTCTTC.

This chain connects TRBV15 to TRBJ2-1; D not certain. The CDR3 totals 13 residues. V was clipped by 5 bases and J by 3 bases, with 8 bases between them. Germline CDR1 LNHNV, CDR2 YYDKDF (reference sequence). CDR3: CATSSSSYNEQFF. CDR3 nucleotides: TGTGCCACCAGCTCTAGTAGCTACAATGAGCAGTTCTTC.

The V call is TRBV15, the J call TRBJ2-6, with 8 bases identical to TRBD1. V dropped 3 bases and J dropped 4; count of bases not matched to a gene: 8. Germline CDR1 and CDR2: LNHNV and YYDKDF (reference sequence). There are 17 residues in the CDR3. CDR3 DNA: TGTGCCACCAGCAGTTGGCAGGGGGCGACCGGGGCCAACGTCCTGACTTTC. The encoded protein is CATSSWQGATGANVLTF. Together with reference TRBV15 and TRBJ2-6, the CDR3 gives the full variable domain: DAMVIQNPRYQVTQFGKPVTLSCSQTLNHNVMYWYQQKSSQAPKLLFHYYDKDFNNEADTPDNFQSRRPNTSFCFLDIRSPGLGDTAMYLCATSSWQGATGANVLTFGAGSRLTVL.

Here the CDR3 DNA reads TGCGCCAGCAGCATTACAGGGGGTTTAAACACCGGGGAGCTGTTTTTT. It translates to CASSITGGLNTGELFF. This chain links TRBV5-1 with TRBJ2-2, with TRBD1 matching over 8 bases. V lost 4 bases and J lost 2; bases outside the gene matches: 7. The germline gives CDR1 SGHRS, CDR2 YFSETQ. The CDR3 extends over 16 amino acids.

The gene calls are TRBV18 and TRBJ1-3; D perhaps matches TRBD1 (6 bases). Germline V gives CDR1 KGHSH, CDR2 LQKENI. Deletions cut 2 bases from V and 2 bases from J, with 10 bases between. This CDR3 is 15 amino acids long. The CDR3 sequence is CASSPETGTGNTIYF. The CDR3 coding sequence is TGTGCCAGCTCACCAGAGACAGGAACTGGAAACACCATATATTTT.

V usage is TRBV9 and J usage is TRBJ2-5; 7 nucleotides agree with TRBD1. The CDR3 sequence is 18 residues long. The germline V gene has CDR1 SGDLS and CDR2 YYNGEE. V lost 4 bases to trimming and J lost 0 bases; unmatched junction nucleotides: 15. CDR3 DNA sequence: TGTGCCAGCAGCTCCCACACGGGGACAGTCTGGTACCAAGAGACCCAGTACTTC. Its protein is CASSSHTGTVWYQETQYF.

The CDR3 loop is CASSYSGYGYEQYF. The CDR3, as DNA: TGTGCCAGCAGTTATAGCGGGTATGGCTACGAGCAGTACTTC. The chain carries TRBV27 and TRBJ2-7, with 7 bases fitting TRBD2. Losses at the gene ends were 4 bases for V and 3 bases for J; bases not matched to a gene: 6. This CDR3 has 14 residues. CDR1 MNHEY and CDR2 SMNVEV come from the germline V gene (reference sequence).

The CDR3 region is CASSVSGEIGYTF. CDR3 nucleotide sequence: TGCGCCAGCAGTGTCTCAGGGGAAATCGGCTACACCTTC. The chain couples TRBV10-2 to TRBJ1-2; weak D call: TRBD1 (6 bases). There are 13 residues in the CDR3. V was clipped by 4 bases and J by 8 bases, with 14 bases between them. Looked up from germline, CDR1 is WSHSY and CDR2 is SAAADI.

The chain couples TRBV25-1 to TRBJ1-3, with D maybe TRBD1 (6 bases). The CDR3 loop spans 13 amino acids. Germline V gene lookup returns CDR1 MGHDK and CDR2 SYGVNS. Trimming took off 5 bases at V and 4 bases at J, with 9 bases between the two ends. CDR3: CASSLTGGNTIYF. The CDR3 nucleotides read TGTGCCAGCAGTCTCACAGGGGGAAACACCATATATTTT.

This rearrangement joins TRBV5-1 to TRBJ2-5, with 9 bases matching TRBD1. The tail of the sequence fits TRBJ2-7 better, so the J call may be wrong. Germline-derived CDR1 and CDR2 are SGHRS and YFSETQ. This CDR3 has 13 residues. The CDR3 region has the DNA TGCGCCAGCAGCAGGACAGGGGTGGGCGAGCAGTACTTC. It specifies CASSRTGVGEQYF.

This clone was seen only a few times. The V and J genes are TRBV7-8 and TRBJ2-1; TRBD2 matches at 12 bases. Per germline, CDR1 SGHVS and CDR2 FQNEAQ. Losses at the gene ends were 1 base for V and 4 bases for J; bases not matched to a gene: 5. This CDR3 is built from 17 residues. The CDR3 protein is CASSLVRTSGMYNEQFF. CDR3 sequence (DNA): TGTGCCAGCAGCTTAGTCCGGACTAGCGGGATGTACAATGAGCAGTTCTTC. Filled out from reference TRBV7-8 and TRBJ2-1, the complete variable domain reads GAGVSQSPRYKVAKRGQDVALRCDPISGHVSLFWYQQALGQGPEFLTYFQNEAQLDKSGLPSDRFFAERPEGSVSTLKIQRTQQEDSAVYLCASSLVRTSGMYNEQFFGPGTRLTVL.

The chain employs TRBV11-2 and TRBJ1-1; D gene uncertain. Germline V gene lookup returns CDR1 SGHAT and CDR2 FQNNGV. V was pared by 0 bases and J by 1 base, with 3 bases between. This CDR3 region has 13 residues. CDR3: CASSLDRNTEAFF. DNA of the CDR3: TGTGCCAGCAGCTTAGACAGGAACACTGAAGCTTTCTTT.

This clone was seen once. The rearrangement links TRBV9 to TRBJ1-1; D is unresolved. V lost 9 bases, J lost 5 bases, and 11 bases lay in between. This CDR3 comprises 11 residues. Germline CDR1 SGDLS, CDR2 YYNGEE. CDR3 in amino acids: CAIERRTEAFF. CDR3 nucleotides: TGTGCCATTGAACGGAGAACTGAAGCTTTCTTT.

CDR3 nucleotide sequence: TGTGCCAGCAGCTTATTTGTAGCGGCTCAGGATACGCAGTATTTT. This codes for CASSLFVAAQDTQYF. This chain links TRBV11-2 with TRBJ2-3; the D gene is possibly TRBD2 (6 bases). The CDR3 contains 15 residues. V was clipped by 2 bases and J by 6 bases, with 15 bases between them. Germline V gene sequence: CDR1 SGHAT, CDR2 FQNNGV.

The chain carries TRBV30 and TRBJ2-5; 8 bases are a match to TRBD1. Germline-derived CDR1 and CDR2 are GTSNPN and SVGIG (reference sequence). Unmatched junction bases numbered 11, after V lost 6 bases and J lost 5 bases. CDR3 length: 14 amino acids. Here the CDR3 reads CACRAPGGRETQYF. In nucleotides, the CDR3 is TGTGCCTGCCGGGCCCCAGGGGGCCGGGAGACCCAGTACTTC.

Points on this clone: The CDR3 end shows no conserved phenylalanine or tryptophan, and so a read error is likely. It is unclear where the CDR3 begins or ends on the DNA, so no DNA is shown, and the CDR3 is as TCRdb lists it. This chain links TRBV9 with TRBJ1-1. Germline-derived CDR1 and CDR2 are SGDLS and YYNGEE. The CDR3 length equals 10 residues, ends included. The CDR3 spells CASSVEDIAT.

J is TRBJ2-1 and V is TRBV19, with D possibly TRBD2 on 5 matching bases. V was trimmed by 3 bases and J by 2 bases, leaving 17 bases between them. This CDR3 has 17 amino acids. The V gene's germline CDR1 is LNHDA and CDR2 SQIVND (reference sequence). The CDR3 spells CASSISGYQPAYNEQFF. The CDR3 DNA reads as TGTGCCAGTAGTATTTCGGGGTACCAACCGGCCTACAATGAGCAGTTCTTC.

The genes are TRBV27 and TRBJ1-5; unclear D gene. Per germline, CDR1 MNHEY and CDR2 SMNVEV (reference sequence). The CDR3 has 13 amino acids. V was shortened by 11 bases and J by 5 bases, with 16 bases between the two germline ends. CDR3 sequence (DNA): TGTGCCTCGAAAGGCGTCGGGGATCAGCCCCAGCATTTT. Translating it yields CASKGVGDQPQHF.

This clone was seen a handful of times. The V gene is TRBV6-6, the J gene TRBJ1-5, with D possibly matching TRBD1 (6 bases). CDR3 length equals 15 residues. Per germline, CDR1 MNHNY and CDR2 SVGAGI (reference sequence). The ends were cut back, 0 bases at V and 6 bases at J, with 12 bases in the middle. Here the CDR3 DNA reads TGTGCCAGCAGTTACTCCGGGGGGGCTGGTCAGCCCCAGCATTTT. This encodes CASSYSGGAGQPQHF.

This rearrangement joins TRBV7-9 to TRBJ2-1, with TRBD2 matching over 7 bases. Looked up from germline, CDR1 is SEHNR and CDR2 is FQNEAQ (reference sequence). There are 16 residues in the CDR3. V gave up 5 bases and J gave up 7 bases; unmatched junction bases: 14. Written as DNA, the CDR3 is TGTGCCAGCAGCCAGAGCGGGATGAATATTGCGAATGAGCAGTTCTTC. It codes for CASSQSGMNIANEQFF.

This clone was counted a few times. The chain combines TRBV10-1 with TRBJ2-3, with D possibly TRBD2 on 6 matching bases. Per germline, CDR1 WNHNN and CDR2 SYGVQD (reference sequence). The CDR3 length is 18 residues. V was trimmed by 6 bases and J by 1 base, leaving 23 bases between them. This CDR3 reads CASSLGRLGYNGTDTQYF. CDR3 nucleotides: TGCGCCAGCAGCTTAGGACGACTAGGTTACAACGGCACAGATACGCAGTATTTT.